This T cell receptor (beta chain) is drawn from a study of cytomegalovirus exposure and HLA in healthy donors. CDR1 and CDR2 from the germline V gene are SGHRS and YFSETQ. This CDR3 contains 17 residues. Deletions cut 1 base from V and 10 bases from J, with 24 bases between. Use of 60 Vbeta and 13 Jbeta primers characterized the PCR. Profiling relied on immunoSEQ multiplex PCR, and the TCRdb table lists in-frame clones only, not all of them. Of roughly 170,000 clones in the sample, 80% are singletons; the top ten hold around 7%. As to this clone: Its target is unknown.

Findings and limits, study-wide: Common viral pathogens seemed, in a later analysis, to connect with several of the most significant clusters. TCR beta V- and J-gene trimming was later associated with a missense DCLRE1C variant. The classifier reportedly diagnosed cytomegalovirus status with high sensitivity and specificity.

The donors gave bone marrow, and they were healthy. The source of this sequence is a man aged 25-45 years in good health and CMV-seropositive. The gene calls are TRBV5-1 and TRBJ2-1; weak D call: TRBD2 (5 bases). Sequencing was carried out using PBMCs. The CDR3 DNA reads TGCGCCAGCAGCTTGAGGAGGACGGAACGGGTTTCAGGCGAGCAGTTCTTC. It specifies CASSLRRTERVSGEQFF.